Shown below are 30 T cell receptor beta chains from a single sample sequenced in a study of cytotoxic CD8 clonotypes in ibrutinib-treated CLL. The method was immunoSEQ multiplex PCR; TCRdb's version includes in-frame clones alone and lacks a portion of them. The table lists some 140,000 clones, about 91% of them singletons. The sequencing here drew on PBMCs, taken after 12 months of ibrutinib treatment. The receptors here all came from a human donor with chronic lymphocytic leukemia.

The J gene is TRBJ2-5, the V gene TRBV27; D remains unclear. Looked up from germline, CDR1 is MNHEY and CDR2 is SMNVEV (reference sequence). V lost 0 bases to trimming and J lost 5 bases, with 10 bases between them. CDR3 size: 14 residues. The CDR3 nucleotides read TGTGCCAGCAGTTTATCGGTAGGGTACGAGACCCAGTACTTC. This encodes CASSLSVGYETQYF.

This chain uses TRBV4-1 with TRBJ1-5; D is unclear. Deletions cut 0 bases from V and 6 bases from J, with 9 bases between. The CDR3 has 14 residues. Germline-derived CDR1 and CDR2 are MGHRA and YSYEKL. The CDR3 reads CASSQDLATQPQHF. In DNA, the CDR3 is TGCGCCAGCAGCCAAGATTTGGCGACTCAGCCCCAGCATTTT.

The chain combines TRBV15 with TRBJ1-5; D not certain. Germline V gene sequence: CDR1 LNHNV, CDR2 YYDKDF (reference sequence). V lost 9 bases, J lost 1 base, and 7 bases lay in between. There are 12 residues in the CDR3. The CDR3 reads CATSRSNQPQHF. The CDR3 DNA follows: TGTGCCACAAGTAGGAGCAATCAGCCCCAGCATTTT. Full variable domain (missing parts from reference TRBV15 and TRBJ1-5): DAMVIQNPRYQVTQFGKPVTLSCSQTLNHNVMYWYQQKSSQAPKLLFHYYDKDFNNEADTPDNFQSRRPNTSFCFLDIRSPGLGDTAMYLCATSRSNQPQHFGDGTRLSIL.

The V gene is TRBV6-5, the J gene TRBJ2-3; 7 bases agree with TRBD2. The J segment lost 2 bases and the V segment lost 0 bases, leaving 5 bases of the junction unmatched. Per germline, CDR1 MNHEY and CDR2 SVGAGI. This CDR3 is built from 16 residues. In DNA, the CDR3 is TGTGCCAGCAGTTACTCTGGGAGGGCCGTCACAGATACGCAGTATTTT. As protein: CASSYSGRAVTDTQYF.

The genes are TRBV9 and TRBJ2-5; 7 bases match TRBD2. J gave up 5 bases and V 0 bases, and 7 bases lay outside the gene matches. The CDR3 sequence is 15 residues long. CDR1 is SGDLS, CDR2 YYNGEE, per germline. In nucleotides, the CDR3 is TGTGCCAGCAGCGTAGTAGGCGGGAGTGCGGAGACCCAGTACTTC. Protein sequence: CASSVVGGSAETQYF. Full variable domain (outside the CDR3, taken from reference TRBV9 and TRBJ2-5): DSGVTQTPKHLITATGQRVTLRCSPRSGDLSVYWYQQSLDQGLQFLIQYYNGEERAKGNILERFSAQQFPDLHSELNLSSLELGDSALYFCASSVVGGSAETQYFGPGTRLLVL.

V gene TRBV27 combines with J gene TRBJ2-7; 10 bases align to TRBD1. Trimming cost V 7 bases and J 0 bases; bases outside gene matches: 9. The germline gives CDR1 MNHEY, CDR2 SMNVEV (reference sequence). The CDR3 loop spans 16 amino acids. The chain's CDR3 is CASKVSGTGDSYEQYF. Written as DNA, the CDR3 is TGTGCCAGCAAAGTTTCGGGGACAGGGGACTCCTACGAGCAGTACTTC.

There are a few counts of this clone. The J gene is TRBJ2-3, the V gene TRBV5-3, with D perhaps TRBD1 or TRBD2 (5 bases each). TRBV5-3 is given ORF status, its function remaining uncertain. Trimming stripped 0 bases from V and 0 bases from J, with 11 bases between. This CDR3 region has 16 residues. CDR3 protein: CARSLEWGYSTDTQYF. The CDR3 DNA reads TGTGCCAGAAGCTTGGAGTGGGGGTACAGCACAGATACGCAGTATTTT.

The CDR3 nucleotides read TGTGCCAGCAGTACCGGGACAGGGAGTGAAAAACTGTTTTTT. The encoded protein is CASSTGTGSEKLFF. The chain is built from TRBV28 and TRBJ1-4; 9 bases are a match to TRBD1. The CDR3 is 14 amino acids. The V segment lost 5 bases and the J segment 7 bases; nucleotides outside the gene matches: 5. CDR1 and CDR2 (germline): MDHEN, SYDVKM.

The V gene is TRBV5-1, the J gene TRBJ2-5, with 12 bases matching TRBD2. CDR3 size: 15 residues. Trimming took 0 bases from V and 5 from J; bases not matched to a gene: 2. CDR1 SGHRS and CDR2 YFSETQ come from the germline V gene. In DNA, the CDR3 is TGCGCCAGCAGCTTGGGACTAGCGGGAGTTGAGACCCAGTACTTC. Protein product: CASSLGLAGVETQYF.

This sequence joins TRBV9 and TRBJ1-3, with TRBD1 as a possible D gene (5 bases). With 0 bases removed from V and 0 bases from J, the gap between germline ends came to 10 bases. Germline lookup yields CDR1 SGDLS and CDR2 YYNGEE. This CDR3 comprises 16 residues. CDR3 nucleotides: TGTGCCAGCAGCGTAGAGGCGGGGGTCTCTGGAAACACCATATATTTT. Translation gives CASSVEAGVSGNTIYF.

The chain carries TRBV15 and TRBJ2-7, with D possibly being TRBD2 (6 bases). This CDR3 comprises 16 residues. The germline V gene has CDR1 LNHNV and CDR2 YYDKDF (reference sequence). Trimming shortened V by 4 bases and J by 4 bases, and 20 bases separated the two germline ends. The CDR3 reads CATSTPRDSDKYEQYF. The CDR3 nucleotides are TGTGCCACCAGCACCCCCCGGGACTCCGACAAATACGAGCAGTACTTC. The full variable domain, completed using reference TRBV15 and TRBJ2-7, is DAMVIQNPRYQVTQFGKPVTLSCSQTLNHNVMYWYQQKSSQAPKLLFHYYDKDFNNEADTPDNFQSRRPNTSFCFLDIRSPGLGDTAMYLCATSTPRDSDKYEQYFGPGTRLTVT.

Concerning this clone: The same CDR3 arises from other DNA sequences in this sample as well. This chain uses TRBV11-2 with TRBJ2-2; D is ambiguous. Looked up from germline, CDR1 is SGHAT and CDR2 is FQNNGV. The CDR3 consists of 14 residues. Deletions cut 5 bases from V and 6 bases from J, with 13 bases between. The chain's CDR3 is CASSPQREAGELFF. The CDR3 DNA reads as TGTGCCAGCAGCCCCCAACGCGAGGCCGGGGAGCTGTTTTTT.

This clone was recorded only once. The chain combines TRBV5-1 with TRBJ2-7, with TRBD1 identical over 9 bases. Trimming took 8 bases from V and 3 from J; bases not matched to a gene: 3. The CDR3 length is 12 residues. Germline-derived CDR1 and CDR2 are SGHRS and YFSETQ. The CDR3 loop reads CASSGQGYEQYF. CDR3 bases: TGCGCCAGTTCGGGACAGGGCTACGAGCAGTACTTC.

The chain recombines TRBV7-2 with TRBJ1-1; D not resolved. The length of the CDR3 is 13 residues. Germline CDR1 reads SGHTA; CDR2 reads FQGNSA. The V end lost 5 bases, the J end lost 3 bases, and 10 bases lay between the germline ends. The CDR3 is CASSRRLDTEAFF. In nucleotides, the CDR3 is TGTGCCAGCAGCCGGAGGTTGGACACTGAAGCTTTCTTT.

The rearrangement joins TRBV2 to TRBJ2-1; D may be TRBD1 or TRBD2 (5 bases each). CDR3 size: 14 residues. With 9 bases removed from V and 2 bases from J, the gap between germline ends came to 14 bases. Germline V CDR1 and CDR2: SNHLY, FYNNEI. CDR3 DNA: TGTGCCAGTAGAGGGGACGGCGCCTACAATGAGCAGTTCTTC. Translating gives CASRGDGAYNEQFF.

V gene TRBV10-3 combines with J gene TRBJ1-2; 7 nucleotides agree with TRBD1. This CDR3 has 13 residues. CDR1 and CDR2 (germline): ENHRY, SYGVKD. V lost 3 bases to trimming and J lost 3 bases; unmatched junction nucleotides: 1. Here the CDR3 DNA reads TGTGCCATCAGTGAAGGGGGCGACTATGGCTACACCTTC. Its translation is CAISEGGDYGYTF.

This sequence joins TRBV2 and TRBJ1-5; D unresolved. CDR1 is SNHLY, CDR2 FYNNEI, per germline. V was pared by 7 bases and J by 4 bases, with 8 bases between. The CDR3 sequence is 12 residues long. CDR3 amino acids: CASTGGNQPQHF. The CDR3 coding sequence is TGTGCCAGCACCGGAGGGAATCAGCCCCAGCATTTT.

V and J are TRBV28 and TRBJ2-7, with 7 bases fitting TRBD1. The CDR3 has 14 amino acids. Unmatched junction bases numbered 11, after V lost 7 bases and J lost 5 bases. Germline CDR1 MDHEN, CDR2 SYDVKM. The CDR3 DNA reads TGTGCCAGCACCCCCGGGACAGTTTCTCACGAGCAGTACTTC. This sequence encodes CASTPGTVSHEQYF.

The chain carries TRBV27 and TRBJ2-5; possibly TRBD2 for D (5 bases). The V gene's germline CDR1 is MNHEY and CDR2 SMNVEV (reference sequence). The ends were cut back, 2 bases at V and 4 bases at J, with 5 bases in the middle. The CDR3 is made up of 12 amino acids. In DNA form, the CDR3 reads TGTGCCAGCAGTTTAGAGGGAGAGACCCAGTACTTC. Its translation is CASSLEGETQYF.

This clone appeared a single time. The chain recombines TRBV5-5 with TRBJ2-7; 9 nucleotides align to TRBD2. The germline gives CDR1 SGHKS, CDR2 YYEKEE (reference sequence). The V segment lost 7 bases and the J segment 1 base; nucleotides outside the gene matches: 6. The CDR3 spans 14 residues. The CDR3 DNA is TGTGCCAGCTTAATAGCGGGAGAGTCCTACGAGCAGTACTTC. It translates to CASLIAGESYEQYF.

The chain uses TRBV28 and TRBJ1-2, with D perhaps matching TRBD1 (5 bases). There are 14 residues in the CDR3. V dropped 3 bases and J dropped 6 bases, with 14 bases sitting between them. CDR1 is MDHEN and CDR2 is SYDVKM in the germline V gene. CDR3 DNA: TGTGCCAGCAGTTTCGCAGGGTTTAGTAATGGCTACACCTTC. This codes for CASSFAGFSNGYTF.

The chain combines TRBV10-3 with TRBJ1-2; no firm D call. CDR1 and CDR2 (germline): ENHRY, SYGVKD. CDR3 length: 14 residues. With 0 bases removed from V and 3 bases from J, the gap between germline ends came to 8 bases. The CDR3 protein is CAISESGIHYGYTF. The CDR3 DNA is TGTGCCATCAGTGAGTCTGGCATCCACTATGGCTACACCTTC.

The chain uses TRBV4-3 and TRBJ1-5, with no clear D. The CDR3 consists of 15 residues. Trimming left V 1 base short and J 0 bases short, with 7 bases between. Looked up from germline, CDR1 is LGHNA and CDR2 is YSLEER. CDR3 sequence: CASSQGHYSNQPQHF. DNA of the CDR3: TGCGCCAGCAGCCAAGGACATTATAGCAATCAGCCCCAGCATTTT.

This clone was seen more than once but under ten times. In DNA, the CDR3 is TGTGCCAGCAGCCCTCGGGACAGGGGGAGGCCGGATGGCTACACCTTC. This translates into CASSPRDRGRPDGYTF. The rearrangement links TRBV9 to TRBJ1-2; 11 positions agree with TRBD1. The CDR3 contains 16 residues. The V gene end was trimmed by 4 bases and the J gene end by 6 bases; junction bases not matched to a gene: 11. Germline CDR1 and CDR2: SGDLS and YYNGEE.

The rearrangement joins TRBV11-3 to TRBJ2-7, with D uncertain. This CDR3 region has 12 residues. V was shortened by 0 bases and J by 4 bases, with 4 bases between the two germline ends. CDR1 is SGHNT and CDR2 is YENEEA in the germline V gene. The DNA of the CDR3 is TGTGCCAGCAGCTTAGACCGGTACGAGCAGTACTTC. Translation gives CASSLDRYEQYF.

The chain employs TRBV30 and TRBJ2-1; the D is unclear. The germline V gene has CDR1 GTSNPN and CDR2 SVGIG (reference sequence). V was shortened by 1 base and J by 8 bases, with 15 bases between the two germline ends. The CDR3 is 14 residues long. The CDR3 nucleotides read TGTGCCTGGAGTGCCCAGACTTTAGTGGATGAGCAGTTCTTC. It specifies CAWSAQTLVDEQFF.

The V call is TRBV13, the J call TRBJ1-3, with D perhaps matching TRBD1 (6 bases). This CDR3 is 14 amino acids long. The germline V and J ends were trimmed by 3 bases and 4 bases, with 10 bases remaining between them. Germline values: CDR1 PRHDT, CDR2 FYEKMQ (reference sequence). CDR3 bases: TGTGCCAGCAGCTTTAGGGGGTCCGGAAACACCATATATTTT. This codes for CASSFRGSGNTIYF. The full variable domain, its missing parts supplied by reference TRBV13 and TRBJ1-3, is AAGVIQSPRHLIKEKRETATLKCYPIPRHDTVYWYQQGPGQDPQFLISFYEKMQSDKGSIPDRFSAQQFSDYHSELNMSSLELGDSALYFCASSFRGSGNTIYFGEGSWLTVV.

The CDR3 is CASSFRRQVDTEAFF. In nucleotides, the CDR3 is TGTGCCAGCAGTTTCCGACGACAGGTGGACACTGAAGCTTTCTTT. This chain links TRBV28 with TRBJ1-1, with D possibly TRBD1 on 6 matching bases. This CDR3 region has 15 residues. V lost 3 bases, J lost 3 bases, and 14 bases lay in between. The germline gives CDR1 MDHEN, CDR2 SYDVKM.

V gene TRBV27 combines with J gene TRBJ2-7; 8 bases fit TRBD1. The V segment lost 6 bases and the J segment 3 bases; nucleotides outside the gene matches: 10. The CDR3 totals 15 residues. The V gene's germline CDR1 is MNHEY and CDR2 SMNVEV (reference sequence). The chain's CDR3 is CASSTTRDRSYEQYF. Here the CDR3 DNA reads TGTGCCAGCAGCACAACCCGGGACAGGAGCTACGAGCAGTACTTC.

The chain joins TRBV10-2 to TRBJ2-7, with TRBD2 matching over 13 bases. Germline trimming cut 5 bases from V and 3 bases from J; bases unmatched to any gene: 7. The CDR3 is 16 residues long. CDR1 and CDR2 from the germline V gene are WSHSY and SAAADI. DNA for the CDR3: TGCGCCAGCAGTCGCCTTGGGACTAGCGGGGACTACGAGCAGTACTTC. Translated: CASSRLGTSGDYEQYF.